A selection of T cell receptor beta chains follows, all from one sample in a study of T cell changes during pregnancy in multiple sclerosis. The repertoire was sequenced with immunoSEQ multiplex PCR; TCRdb's copy has only in-frame clones and lacks some. The sample holds 40,000 to 55,000 clones, 70% to 90% seen once. The sample was CD4+ T cells from peripheral blood mononuclear cells, taken after pregnancy. The receptor set was obtained from a female donor with multiple sclerosis, enrolled in a pregnancy study. CDR3s include the opening cysteine and the closing phenylalanine or tryptophan. Fields, in order: J gene, D gene, V gene, clone size, CDR3 protein, CDR3 DNA. A D gene is named only where the DNA matches it firmly. Clone size is given for some rows only: seen once, a few or many times, or a class if the clone is expanded.

TRBJ1-2,TRBD1,TRBV7-9,-,CASSPTTGGHPGYTF,TGTGCCAGCAGCCCGACGACAGGGGGGCATCCCGGCTACACCTTC
TRBJ1-2,-,TRBV5-6,-,CASSLQGAYGYTF,TGTGCCAGCAGCTTGCAGGGCGCCTATGGCTACACCTTC
TRBJ1-1,-,TRBV7-2,-,CASSLNPGNEAFF,TGTGCCAGCAGCTTAAACCCTGGCAATGAAGCTTTCTTT
TRBJ1-2,-,TRBV2,-,CASMFEANYGYTF,TGTGCCAGCATGTTTGAGGCGAACTATGGCTACACCTTC
TRBJ2-1,TRBD2,TRBV10-1,-,CASNRGRAGEQFF,TGCGCCAGCAACCGCGGGAGGGCCGGCGAGCAGTTCTTC
TRBJ2-1,TRBD2,TRBV6-4,-,CASSDSSGTSNEQFF,TGTGCCAGCAGTGACTCGTCCGGGACTAGCAATGAGCAGTTCTTC
TRBJ2-7,-,TRBV6-5,few,CASSYSTGIGHEQYF,TGTGCCAGCAGTTACTCCACAGGGATCGGGCACGAGCAGTACTTC
TRBJ1-5,-,TRBV18,-,CASSPPTDSMLQHF,TGTGCCAGCTCACCACCCACCGACAGCATGCTCCAGCATTTT
TRBJ2-7,TRBD1,TRBV4-2,-,CASSRPGQGVYEQYF,TGTGCCAGCAGCCGGCCGGGACAGGGGGTGTACGAGCAGTACTTC
TRBJ1-1,TRBD1,TRBV6-5,-,CASSKQGAPTEAFF,TGTGCCAGCAGTAAACAGGGGGCGCCGACTGAAGCTTTCTTT
TRBJ2-5,-,TRBV5-1,few,CASSSAPRGNQETQYF,TGCGCCAGCAGCTCCGCCCCCCGGGGAAACCAAGAGACCCAGTACTTC
TRBJ1-1,TRBD1,TRBV6-4,-,CASSDPKGQPSVANTEAFF,TGTGCCAGCAGTGACCCCAAGGGACAGCCCTCTGTGGCGAACACTGAAGCTTTCTTT
TRBJ2-7,TRBD2,TRBV7-2,-,CASTRLAGLPEQYF,TGTGCCAGCACCAGACTAGCGGGATTACCCGAGCAGTACTTC
TRBJ1-1,TRBD1,TRBV30,few,CAWRLQGGRAFF,TGTGCCTGGAGACTGCAGGGGGGAAGAGCTTTCTTT
TRBJ1-2,-,TRBV2,-,CASNTLNYGYTF,TGTGCCAGCAACACACTAAACTATGGCTACACCTTC
TRBJ2-2,-,TRBV6-1,-,CASGLLGRNTGELFF,TGTGCCAGCGGTCTATTGGGGAGGAACACCGGGGAGCTGTTTTTT
TRBJ2-3,-,TRBV27,-,CASSLAQGADTQYF,TGTGCCAGCAGTTTAGCACAGGGAGCAGATACGCAGTATTTT
TRBJ2-1,TRBD2,TRBV13,once,CASSPPGGLAGASSYNEQFF,TGTGCCAGCAGCCCTCCCGGGGGACTAGCGGGTGCAAGCTCCTACAATGAGCAGTTCTTC
TRBJ1-5,-,TRBV28,-,CASSLDSRVSGKNQPQHF,TGTGCCAGCAGTTTAGATTCACGCGTGTCAGGAAAGAATCAGCCCCAGCATTTT
TRBJ1-1,TRBD1,TRBV2,once,CASSERVRTGGLNTEAFF,TGTGCCAGCAGTGAAAGGGTCAGGACAGGGGGCCTGAACACTGAAGCTTTCTTT
TRBJ2-5,TRBD1,TRBV18,-,CASLSGGQETQYF,TGTGCCAGCTTGTCAGGGGGCCAAGAGACCCAGTACTTC
TRBJ1-4,-,TRBV5-1,-,CASSLVGRVTNEKLFF,TGCGCCAGCAGCTTGGTAGGCAGGGTGACTAATGAAAAACTGTTTTTT
TRBJ2-3,TRBD1,TRBV5-1,-,CASSLGQGGTDTQYF,TGCGCCAGCAGCTTGGGACAGGGGGGCACAGATACGCAGTATTTT
TRBJ1-2,-,TRBV9,-,CASSVGGRSRVKGYTF,TGTGCCAGCAGCGTAGGAGGCCGGTCCAGGGTTAAAGGCTACACCTTC
TRBJ1-1,TRBD1,TRBV6-4,-,CASSVDRGRTEAFF,TGTGCCAGCAGTGTTGACAGGGGGCGAACTGAAGCTTTCTTT
TRBJ2-7,TRBD2,TRBV6-6,once,CASSYGLAGTLYEQYF,TGTGCCAGCAGTTACGGACTAGCGGGGACCCTCTACGAGCAGTACTTC
TRBJ2-1,TRBD1,TRBV11-3,-,CASSTQGTGVEQFF,TGTGCCAGCAGCACGCAAGGGACAGGGGTTGAGCAGTTCTTC
TRBJ1-2,-,TRBV7-6,-,CASSPLTDSRYGYTF,TGTGCCAGCAGCCCTCTGACGGACAGCCGCTATGGCTACACCTTC
TRBJ2-3,TRBD2,TRBV18,-,CASSPFLAGGDTQYF,TGTGCCAGCTCACCATTCCTAGCGGGAGGTGATACGCAGTATTTT
TRBJ2-1,TRBD1,TRBV19,-,CASRKGQRNEQFF,TGTGCCAGTAGAAAGGGACAGCGCAATGAGCAGTTCTTC
TRBJ1-2,-,TRBV6-1,once,CASSEKGNYGYTF,TGTGCCAGCAGTGAAAAGGGGAACTATGGCTACACCTTC
TRBJ1-3,-,TRBV10-3,-,CAISGGREDTIYF,TGTGCCATCAGTGGCGGTAGAGAGGACACCATATATTTT
TRBJ1-6,-,TRBV2,-,CASTSGTPNSPLHF,TGTGCCAGCACTTCCGGGACACCAAATTCACCCCTCCACTTT
TRBJ1-6,-,TRBV5-6,once,CASSRGPLINSPLHF,TGTGCCAGCAGCCGTGGCCCCTTGATTAATTCACCCCTCCACTTT
TRBJ1-4,-,TRBV10-2,-,CASSGYSNEKLFF,TGCGCCAGCAGTGGTTACAGTAATGAAAAACTGTTTTTT
TRBJ2-7,TRBD1,TRBV29-1,-,CSVRVGDRGYEQYF,TGCAGCGTTAGGGTGGGGGACAGGGGTTACGAGCAGTACTTC
TRBJ2-7,-,TRBV20-1,once,CSARSSYEQYF,TGCAGTGCGAGGAGCTCCTACGAGCAGTACTTC
TRBJ2-7,TRBD2,TRBV4-3,-,CASSSLAGGYEQYF,TGCGCCAGCAGCTCCTTAGCGGGAGGGTACGAGCAGTACTTC
TRBJ1-1,TRBD1,TRBV6-1,-,CASSHPGQRTEAFF,TGTGCCAGCAGCCATCCGGGACAGAGGACTGAAGCTTTCTTT
TRBJ2-5,TRBD2,TRBV30,-,CAWSVMIAGPQETQYF,TGTGCCTGGAGTGTTATGATAGCGGGGCCCCAAGAGACCCAGTACTTC
TRBJ2-7,TRBD1,TRBV19,-,CASSRAITKDRESSYEQYF,TGTGCCAGTAGTAGGGCTATCACGAAGGACAGGGAGAGCTCCTACGAGCAGTACTTC
TRBJ1-4,-,TRBV19,-,CASKKEQRNEKLFF,TGTGCCAGTAAAAAAGAACAGCGGAATGAAAAACTGTTTTTT
TRBJ2-3,-,TRBV4-3,few,CASKDRADTQYF,TGCGCCAGCAAGGACAGAGCAGATACGCAGTATTTT
TRBJ1-2,TRBD1,TRBV9,-,CASSPRDSYYGYTF,TGTGCCAGCAGTCCGAGGGACAGCTACTATGGCTACACCTTC
TRBJ2-1,TRBD1,TRBV5-6,-,CASSQWVLRGQGLDEQFF,TGTGCCAGCAGCCAATGGGTGTTGCGGGGACAGGGTCTCGATGAGCAGTTCTTC
TRBJ2-4,TRBD2,TRBV25-1,-,CASRGGSGPKNIQYF,TGTGCCAGCAGGGGGGGTAGCGGGCCCAAAAACATTCAGTACTTC
TRBJ2-1,TRBD2,TRBV7-2,-,CASSVFAGGPIF,TGTGCCAGCAGCGTCTTTGCGGGAGGTCCGATCTTC
TRBJ2-1,-,TRBV18,-,CASSPETGTYNEQFF,TGTGCCAGCTCACCGGAAACAGGGACCTACAATGAGCAGTTCTTC
TRBJ2-1,TRBD1,TRBV5-8,-,CASTQDWGRDRGTNEQFF,TGTGCCAGCACCCAGGATTGGGGCCGGGACAGGGGAACCAATGAGCAGTTCTTC
TRBJ2-7,-,TRBV7-2,once,CASSKDGTYEQYF,TGTGCCAGCAGCAAGGACGGGACCTACGAGCAGTACTTC
TRBJ2-7,-,TRBV18,-,CASSPEGARYEQYF,TGTGCCAGCTCACCAGAGGGAGCCAGATACGAGCAGTACTTC
TRBJ1-2,-,TRBV7-2,-,CASSLAGRGGYTF,TGTGCCAGCAGCTTAGCTGGGAGAGGGGGCTACACCTTC
TRBJ2-3,TRBD2,TRBV5-6,-,CASSRRTSGSRTDTQYF,TGTGCCAGCAGCCGGCGGACTAGCGGGAGCAGGACAGATACGCAGTATTTT
TRBJ2-3,TRBD1,TRBV2,few,CASSPLTGVTDTQYF,TGTGCCAGCAGTCCGTTGACAGGGGTCACAGATACGCAGTATTTT
TRBJ2-2,TRBD2,TRBV5-4,few,CASRHGLAGGNTGELFF,TGTGCCAGCAGACACGGACTAGCGGGGGGTAACACCGGGGAGCTGTTTTTT